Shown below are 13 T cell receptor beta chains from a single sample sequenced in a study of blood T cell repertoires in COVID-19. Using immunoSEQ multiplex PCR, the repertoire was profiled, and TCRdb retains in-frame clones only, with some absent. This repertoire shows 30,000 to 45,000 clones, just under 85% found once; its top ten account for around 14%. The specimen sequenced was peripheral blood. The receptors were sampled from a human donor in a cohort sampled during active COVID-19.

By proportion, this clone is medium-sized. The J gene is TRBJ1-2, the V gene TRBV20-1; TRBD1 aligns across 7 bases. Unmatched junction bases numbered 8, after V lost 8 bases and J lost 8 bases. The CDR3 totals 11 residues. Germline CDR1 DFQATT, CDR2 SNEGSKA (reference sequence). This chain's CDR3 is CSTLTGRGYTF. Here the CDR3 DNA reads TGCAGTACCTTGACAGGGCGGGGCTACACCTTC.

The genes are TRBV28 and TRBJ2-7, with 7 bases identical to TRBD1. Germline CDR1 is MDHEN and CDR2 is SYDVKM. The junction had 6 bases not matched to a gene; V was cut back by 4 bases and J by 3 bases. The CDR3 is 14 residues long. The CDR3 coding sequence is TGTGCCAGCAGTTCACCGGGACAGCTCTACGAGCAGTACTTC. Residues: CASSSPGQLYEQYF.

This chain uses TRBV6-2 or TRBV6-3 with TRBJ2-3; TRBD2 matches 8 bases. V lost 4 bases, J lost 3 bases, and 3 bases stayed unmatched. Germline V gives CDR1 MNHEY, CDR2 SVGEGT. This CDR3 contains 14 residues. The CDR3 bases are TGTGCCAGCAGTTCGGGGGGGCCTACAGATACGCAGTATTTT. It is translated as CASSSGGPTDTQYF.

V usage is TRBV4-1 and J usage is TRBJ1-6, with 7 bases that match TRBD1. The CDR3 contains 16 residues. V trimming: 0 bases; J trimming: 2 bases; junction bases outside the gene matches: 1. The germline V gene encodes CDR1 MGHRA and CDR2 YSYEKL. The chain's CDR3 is CASSQEGTAYNSPLHF. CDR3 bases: TGCGCCAGCAGCCAAGAAGGGACAGCCTATAATTCACCCCTCCACTTT.

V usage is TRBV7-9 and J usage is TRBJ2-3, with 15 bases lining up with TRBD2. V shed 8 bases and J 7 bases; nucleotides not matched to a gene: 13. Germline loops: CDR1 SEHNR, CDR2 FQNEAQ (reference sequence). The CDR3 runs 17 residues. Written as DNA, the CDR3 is TGTGCCAGCGCTGGACTAGCGGGGGGGGACGTGATATATACGCAGTATTTT. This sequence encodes CASAGLAGGDVIYTQYF.

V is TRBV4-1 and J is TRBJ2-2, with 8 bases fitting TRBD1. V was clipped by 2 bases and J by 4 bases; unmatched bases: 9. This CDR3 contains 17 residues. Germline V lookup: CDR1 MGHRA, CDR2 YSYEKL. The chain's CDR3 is CASSQLRDRGSTGELFF. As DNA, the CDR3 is TGCGCCAGCAGCCAATTAAGAGACAGGGGAAGCACCGGGGAGCTGTTTTTT.

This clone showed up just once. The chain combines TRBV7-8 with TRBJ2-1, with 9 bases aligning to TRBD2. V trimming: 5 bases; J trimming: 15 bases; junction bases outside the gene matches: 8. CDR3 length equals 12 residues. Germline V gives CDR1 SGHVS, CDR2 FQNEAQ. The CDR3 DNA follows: TGTGCCAGCAGCGCTTTAGCGGGGGTTCCGTTCTTC. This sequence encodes CASSALAGVPFF.

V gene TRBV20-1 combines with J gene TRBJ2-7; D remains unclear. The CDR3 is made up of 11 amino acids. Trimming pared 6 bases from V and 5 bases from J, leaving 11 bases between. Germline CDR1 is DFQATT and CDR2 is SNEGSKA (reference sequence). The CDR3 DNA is TGCAGTGCCACACCGTCCCACGAGCAGTACTTC. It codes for CSATPSHEQYF.

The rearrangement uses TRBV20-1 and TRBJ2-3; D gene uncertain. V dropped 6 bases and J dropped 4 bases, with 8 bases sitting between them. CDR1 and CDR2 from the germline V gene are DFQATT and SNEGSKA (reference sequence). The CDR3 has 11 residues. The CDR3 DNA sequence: TGCAGTGCCCCTAGAGCAGATACGCAGTATTTT. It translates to CSAPRADTQYF.

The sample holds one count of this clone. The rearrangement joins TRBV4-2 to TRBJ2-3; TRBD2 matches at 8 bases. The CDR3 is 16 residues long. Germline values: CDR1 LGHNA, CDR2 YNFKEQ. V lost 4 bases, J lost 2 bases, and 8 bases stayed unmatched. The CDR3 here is CASSLTSGGATDTQYF. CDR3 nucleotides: TGTGCCAGCAGCCTTACGTCCGGGGGGGCCACAGATACGCAGTATTTT.

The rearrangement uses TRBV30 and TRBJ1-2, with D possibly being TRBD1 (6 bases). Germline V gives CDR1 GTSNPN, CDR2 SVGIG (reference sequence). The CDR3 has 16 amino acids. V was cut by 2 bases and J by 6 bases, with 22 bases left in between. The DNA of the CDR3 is TGTGCCTGGAGTTTATCATCTGGAATCCAGGGGAATGGCTACACCTTC. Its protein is CAWSLSSGIQGNGYTF. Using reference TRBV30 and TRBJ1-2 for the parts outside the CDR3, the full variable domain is SQTIHQWPATLVQPVGSPLSLECTVEGTSNPNLYWYRQAAGRGLQLLFYSVGIGQISSEVPQNLSASRPQDRQFILSSKKLLLSDSGFYLCAWSLSSGIQGNGYTFGSGTRLTVV.

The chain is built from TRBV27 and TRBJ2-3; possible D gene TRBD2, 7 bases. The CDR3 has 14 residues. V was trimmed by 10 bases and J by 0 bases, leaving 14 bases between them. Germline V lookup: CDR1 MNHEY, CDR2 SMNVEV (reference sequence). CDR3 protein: CAIGGPSSTDTQYF. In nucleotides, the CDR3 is TGTGCCATCGGGGGGCCGTCTAGCACAGATACGCAGTATTTT.

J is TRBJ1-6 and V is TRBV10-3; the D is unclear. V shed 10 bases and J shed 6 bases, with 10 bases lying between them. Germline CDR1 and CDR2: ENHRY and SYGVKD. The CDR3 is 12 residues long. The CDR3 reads CATGEGNSPLHF. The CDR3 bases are TGTGCCACCGGAGAGGGTAATTCACCCCTCCACTTT.